These T cell receptor beta chains were read from a single sample in a study of T cells in Graves' hyperthyroidism and ophthalmopathy. Using its own MiXCR run on the multiplex PCR reads, TCRdb lists one record per CDR3 protein. The repertoire consists of around 270,000 distinct CDR3 sequences, with approximately 19% occurring once and the leading ten covering under 45%. The sequenced sample consisted of blood. The receptors derive from a man between 50 and 59 years old with Graves' ophthalmopathy. CDR3s include the opening cysteine and the closing phenylalanine or tryptophan. Each record gives: D gene, clone size, J gene, V gene, CDR3 DNA, CDR3 protein. A D gene is named only where the DNA matches it firmly. Some rows have no size entry. The others give once, few or many, or a class for an expanded clone.

D: TRBD1; size: many; J: TRBJ2-5; V: TRBV30; DNA: TGTGCCTGGAGCGACAGGGGAATTGGGACCCAGTACTTC; CDR3: CAWSDRGIGTQYF
D: TRBD2; size: -; J: TRBJ2-1; V: TRBV27; DNA: TGTGCCAGCCAGGAGCGGGAGGCCTACAATGAGCAGTTCTTC; CDR3: CASQEREAYNEQFF
D: -; size: many; J: TRBJ2-5; V: TRBV7-9; DNA: TGTGCCAGCAGCTTAGACAGAACCCAAGAGACCCAGTACTTC; CDR3: CASSLDRTQETQYF
D: -; size: few; J: TRBJ2-3; V: TRBV15; DNA: TGTGCCACCTCCCCCGTCCCCTCACCAGATACGCAGTATTTT; CDR3: CATSPVPSPDTQYF
D: -; size: many; J: TRBJ2-7; V: TRBV18; DNA: TGTGCCAGCTCACCACCGCGGAGTCCCTACGAGCAGTACTTC; CDR3: CASSPPRSPYEQYF
D: -; size: many; J: TRBJ2-1; V: TRBV6-1; DNA: TGTGCCAGCAGTGAATTGCGGAAAGGGAAACTCTACAATGAGCAGTTCTTC; CDR3: CASSELRKGKLYNEQFF
D: -; size: many; J: TRBJ1-6; V: TRBV11-2; DNA: TGTGCCAGCAGCTCGAAGACCGGGTGGGGCTCCTATAATTCACCCCTCCACTTT; CDR3: CASSSKTGWGSYNSPLHF
D: TRBD2; size: once; J: TRBJ2-7; V: TRBV4-1; DNA: TGCGCCAGCAGCCAACAACCGGGACTAGCGTACTACGAGCAGTACTTC; CDR3: CASSQQPGLAYYEQYF
D: TRBD1; size: many; J: TRBJ2-7; V: TRBV27; DNA: TGTGCCAGCAGTTCCGGGACAGGGCCCTACGAGCAGTACTTC; CDR3: CASSSGTGPYEQYF
D: -; size: many; J: TRBJ2-1; V: TRBV18; DNA: TGTGCCAGCTCACCACCGGGCGAGTACTACAATGAGCAGTTCTTC; CDR3: CASSPPGEYYNEQFF
D: TRBD1; size: few; J: TRBJ1-2; V: TRBV15; DNA: TGTGCCACCAGCAGAGATGGAGGGGGCGCCCTGTATGGCTACACCTTC; CDR3: CATSRDGGGALYGYTF
D: -; size: -; J: TRBJ2-3; V: TRBV6-1; DNA: TGTGCCAGCAGTGAGGCAGTCTATAGCACAGATACGCAGTATTTT; CDR3: CASSEAVYSTDTQYF
D: TRBD2; size: -; J: TRBJ2-7; V: TRBV10-3; DNA: TGTGCCATCAGTGACCGAGCGGGGGCCTACGAGCAGTACTTC; CDR3: CAISDRAGAYEQYF
D: -; size: -; J: TRBJ1-1; V: TRBV6-4; DNA: TGTGCCAGTCAGCGACGGGGAGTCTTGGAAGCTTTCTTT; CDR3: CASQRRGVLEAFF
D: TRBD2; size: many; J: TRBJ2-3; V: TRBV7-3; DNA: TGTGCCAGCAGCTCGGGACATCGGCTAGCGGGGACCACAGATACGCAGTATTTT; CDR3: CASSSGHRLAGTTDTQYF
D: -; size: many; J: TRBJ2-5; V: TRBV20-1; DNA: TGCAGTGCTAGAGATGGGACGACGTACCTAGAGACCCAGTACTTC; CDR3: CSARDGTTYLETQYF
D: -; size: few; J: TRBJ2-7; V: TRBV20-1; DNA: TGCAGTGCTAGCAGGCGGGCTATCTACGAGCAGTACTTC; CDR3: CSASRRAIYEQYF
D: -; size: -; J: TRBJ2-3; V: TRBV6-9; DNA: TGTGCCAGCAGTTCCGGGTTAAGCACAGATACGCAGTATTTT; CDR3: CASSSGLSTDTQYF
D: TRBD2; size: few; J: TRBJ2-1; V: TRBV5-5; DNA: TGTGCCAGCATCCTGACCGGGAGCGGGGGGACAAATGAGCAGTTCTTC; CDR3: CASILTGSGGTNEQFF
D: -; size: many; J: TRBJ2-5; V: TRBV5-1; DNA: TGCGCCAGCAGCTTGGGCTCCGGGGAGACCCAGTACTTC; CDR3: CASSLGSGETQYF
D: TRBD1; size: few; J: TRBJ1-5; V: TRBV6-1; DNA: TGTGCCAGCAGTAATCCGGGACAGGGAGCAGATCAGCCCCAGCATTTT; CDR3: CASSNPGQGADQPQHF
D: TRBD2; size: many; J: TRBJ2-5; V: TRBV3-1; DNA: TGTGCCAGCAGCCAAGGCCTAGCGGGAGGAGAGACCCAGTACTTC; CDR3: CASSQGLAGGETQYF